This T cell receptor (beta chain) was recorded in a study of shared clonotypes between healthy human individuals. At the level of the study: Researchers assigned three CD4 naive, three CD4 memory, two CD8 naive and one CD8 memory plate to each donor.

The method was immunoSEQ multiplex PCR; TCRdb's version includes in-frame clones alone and lacks a portion of them. The sample consists of about 2.2 million clones, approximately 94% of them appearing once. Germline assignment: CDR1 SGHDT and CDR2 YYEEEE. The CDR3 totals 17 residues. With V trimmed by 3 bases and J by 2 bases, 11 bases remained unmatched. CD45RO-negative, CCR7-selected cells formed the naive CD8 fraction, which excluded terminally differentiated effector memory CD45RA+ cells. Donors, healthy HIV-negative adults, lacked recent acute infections or vaccinations. The source material was naive CD8+ T cells from PBMCs. This rearrangement joins TRBV5-6 to TRBJ1-5; 7 bases are a match to TRBD1. The sequence was obtained from a man aged 18 to 35 in good health. Some clones in this sample may be carry-over from other donors' samples. DNA for the CDR3: TGTGCCAGCAGCTGGGGGACAGACCTTATGGGCAATCAGCCCCAGCATTTT. Its translation: CASSWGTDLMGNQPQHF.